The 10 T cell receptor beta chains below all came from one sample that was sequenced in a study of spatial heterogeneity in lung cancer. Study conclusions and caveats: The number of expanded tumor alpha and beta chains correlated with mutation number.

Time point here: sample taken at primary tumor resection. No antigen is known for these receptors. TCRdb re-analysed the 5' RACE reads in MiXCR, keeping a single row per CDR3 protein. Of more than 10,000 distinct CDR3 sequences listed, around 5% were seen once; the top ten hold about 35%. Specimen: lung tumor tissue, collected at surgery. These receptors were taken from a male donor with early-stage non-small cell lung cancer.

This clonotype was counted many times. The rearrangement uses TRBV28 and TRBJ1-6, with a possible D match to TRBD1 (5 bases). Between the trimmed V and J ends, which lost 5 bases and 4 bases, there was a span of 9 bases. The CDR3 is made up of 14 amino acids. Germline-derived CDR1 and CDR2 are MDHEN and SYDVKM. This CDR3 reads CASSLDRYNSPLHF. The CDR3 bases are TGTGCCAGCAGTCTCGACAGATATAATTCACCCCTCCACTTT.

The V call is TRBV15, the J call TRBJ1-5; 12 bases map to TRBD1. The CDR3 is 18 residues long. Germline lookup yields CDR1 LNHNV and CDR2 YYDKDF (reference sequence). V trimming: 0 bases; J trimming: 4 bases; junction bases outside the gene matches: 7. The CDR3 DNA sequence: TGTGCCACCAGCAGAGAGAGGGACAGGGGGCGCCGAAATCAGCCCCAGCATTTT. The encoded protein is CATSRERDRGRRNQPQHF.

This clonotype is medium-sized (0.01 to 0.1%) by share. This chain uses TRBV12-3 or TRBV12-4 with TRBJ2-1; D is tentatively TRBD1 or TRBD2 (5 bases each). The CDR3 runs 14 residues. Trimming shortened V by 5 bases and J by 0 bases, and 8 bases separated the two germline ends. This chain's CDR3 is CASSPGPSYNEQFF. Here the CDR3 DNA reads TGTGCCAGCAGTCCGGGGCCCTCCTACAATGAGCAGTTCTTC.

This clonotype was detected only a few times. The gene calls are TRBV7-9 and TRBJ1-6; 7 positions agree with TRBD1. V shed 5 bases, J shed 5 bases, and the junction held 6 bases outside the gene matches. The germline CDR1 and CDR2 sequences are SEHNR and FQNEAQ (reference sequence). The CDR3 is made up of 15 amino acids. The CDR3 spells CASSPRQGNNSPLHF. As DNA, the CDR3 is TGTGCCAGCAGCCCCAGACAGGGTAATAATTCACCCCTCCACTTT.

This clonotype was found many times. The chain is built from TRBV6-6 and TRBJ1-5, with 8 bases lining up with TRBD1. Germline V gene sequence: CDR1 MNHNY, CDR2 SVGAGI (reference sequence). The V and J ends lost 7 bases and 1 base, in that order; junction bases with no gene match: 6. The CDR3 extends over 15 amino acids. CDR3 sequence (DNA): TGTGCCAGCAAGCAGGGGGCGGGGAGCAATCAGCCCCAGCATTTT. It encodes CASKQGAGSNQPQHF.

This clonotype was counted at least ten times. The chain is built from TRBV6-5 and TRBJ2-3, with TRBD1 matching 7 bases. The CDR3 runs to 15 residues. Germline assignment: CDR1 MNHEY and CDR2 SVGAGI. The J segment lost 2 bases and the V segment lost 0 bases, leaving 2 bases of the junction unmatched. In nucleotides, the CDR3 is TGTGCCAGCAGTTACTCGACAGGGATCACAGATACGCAGTATTTT. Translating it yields CASSYSTGITDTQYF.

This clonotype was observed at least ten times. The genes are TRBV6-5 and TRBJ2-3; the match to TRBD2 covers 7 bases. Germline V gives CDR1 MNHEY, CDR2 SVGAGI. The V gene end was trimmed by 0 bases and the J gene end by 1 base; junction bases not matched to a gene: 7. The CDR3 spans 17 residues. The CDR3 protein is CASSYSYLGGGTDTQYF. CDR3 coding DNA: TGTGCCAGCAGTTACTCGTACCTGGGGGGGGGCACAGATACGCAGTATTTT.

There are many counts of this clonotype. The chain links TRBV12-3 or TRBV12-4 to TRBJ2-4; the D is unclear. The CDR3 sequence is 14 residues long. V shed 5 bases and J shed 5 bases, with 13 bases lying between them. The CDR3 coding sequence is TGTGCCAGCAGTCTCAGTCCCCTCGAAAACATTCAGTACTTC. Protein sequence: CASSLSPLENIQYF.

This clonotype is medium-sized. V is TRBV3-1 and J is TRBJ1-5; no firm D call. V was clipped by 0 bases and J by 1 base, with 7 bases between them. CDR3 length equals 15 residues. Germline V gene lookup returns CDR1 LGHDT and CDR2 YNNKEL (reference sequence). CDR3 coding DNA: TGTGCCAGCAGCCAAGATCCGGGCAGCAATCAGCCCCAGCATTTT. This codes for CASSQDPGSNQPQHF.

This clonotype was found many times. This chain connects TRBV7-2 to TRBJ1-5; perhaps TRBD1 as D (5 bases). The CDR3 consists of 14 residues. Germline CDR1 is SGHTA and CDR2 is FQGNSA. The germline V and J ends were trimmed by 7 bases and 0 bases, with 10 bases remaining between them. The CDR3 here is CASNRQHSNQPQHF. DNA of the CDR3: TGTGCCAGCAACCGACAGCATAGCAATCAGCCCCAGCATTTT. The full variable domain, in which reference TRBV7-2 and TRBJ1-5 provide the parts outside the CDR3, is GAGVSQSPSNKVTEKGKDVELRCDPISGHTALYWYRQSLGQGLEFLIYFQGNSAPDKSGLPSDRFSAERTGGSVSTLTIQRTQQEDSAVYLCASNRQHSNQPQHFGDGTRLSIL.